Presented here are 19 T cell receptor beta chains from one specimen sequenced in a study of blood T cell repertoires in COVID-19. Clones were sequenced by immunoSEQ multiplex PCR, and TCRdb holds only the in-frame ones, with some missing. Of about 400,000 clones in the sample, around 86% were seen once. The sample consisted of peripheral blood. Every receptor here comes from a human donor in a cohort sampled during active COVID-19.

The chain employs TRBV19 and TRBJ1-4; D unclear. This CDR3 has 12 residues. Germline lookup yields CDR1 LNHDA and CDR2 SQIVND (reference sequence). Between the trimmed V and J ends, which lost 3 bases and 5 bases, there was a span of 4 bases. In DNA, the CDR3 is TGTGCCAGTAGTATCCGGAATGAAAAACTGTTTTTT. It translates to CASSIRNEKLFF.

This clone occurred once. V gene TRBV6-6 combines with J gene TRBJ1-2; 8 bases fit TRBD1. CDR3 size: 13 residues. In germline, CDR1 is MNHNY, CDR2 SVGAGI (reference sequence). V was pared by 4 bases and J by 5 bases, with 3 bases of the junction left unmatched. Written as DNA, the CDR3 is TGTGCCAGCAGTTCAGGGGGCCCATATGGCTACACCTTC. It codes for CASSSGGPYGYTF.

The gene calls are TRBV5-1 and TRBJ2-5; TRBD1 agrees at 9 bases. Germline lookup yields CDR1 SGHRS and CDR2 YFSETQ. The CDR3 length is 14 residues. After removal of 7 bases from V and 1 base from J, the junction contained 5 bases not matched to a gene. CDR3 sequence: CASGRQGVQETQYF. In DNA form, the CDR3 reads TGCGCCAGCGGTAGACAGGGGGTCCAAGAGACCCAGTACTTC.

This clone showed up just once. The CDR3 coding sequence is TGTGCCAGCAGGCGGAGGTTGGGCGAGACCCAGTACTTC. It yields the protein CASRRRLGETQYF. This chain uses TRBV28 with TRBJ2-5, with a tentative D call TRBD2 (5 bases). CDR3 length: 13 amino acids. Germline CDR1 is MDHEN and CDR2 is SYDVKM. The V end was cut by 6 bases, the J end by 5 bases, with 13 bases between.

The CDR3 DNA follows: TGTGCCAGCAGTTTAGCCCAGTACGAGCAGTACTTC. It is translated as CASSLAQYEQYF. The chain recombines TRBV28 with TRBJ2-7; D remains unclear. Trimming left V 2 bases short and J 4 bases short, with 6 bases between. Germline-derived CDR1 and CDR2 are MDHEN and SYDVKM. This CDR3 contains 12 residues.

The CDR3 DNA follows: TGTGCCAGTACTAGGGGGGGGGACTCCTACAATGAGCAGTTCTTC. This codes for CASTRGGDSYNEQFF. The V gene is TRBV19, the J gene TRBJ2-1, with a possible D match to TRBD2 (7 bases). The CDR3 is 15 residues long. Germline CDR1 reads LNHDA; CDR2 reads SQIVND (reference sequence). Trimming took 7 bases from V and 0 from J, leaving 13 bases between them.

V gene TRBV5-1 combines with J gene TRBJ2-1; TRBD2 matches 9 bases. The CDR3 length is 14 residues. V dropped 4 bases and J dropped 9; count of bases not matched to a gene: 8. The germline gives CDR1 SGHRS, CDR2 YFSETQ. The CDR3 reads CASSTGTSSFEQFF. Written as DNA, the CDR3 is TGCGCCAGCAGCACCGGGACTAGCTCGTTTGAGCAGTTCTTC.

This chain uses TRBV10-2 with TRBJ2-7, with D possibly being TRBD2 (6 bases). This CDR3 comprises 13 residues. Germline lookup yields CDR1 WSHSY and CDR2 SAAADI. The ends were cut back, 6 bases at V and 6 bases at J, with 15 bases in the middle. The chain's CDR3 is CASSPVRGGEQYF. In nucleotides, the CDR3 is TGCGCCAGCAGCCCCGTGAGGGGAGGCGAGCAGTACTTC.

This chain connects TRBV28 to TRBJ2-5, with D possibly being TRBD1 (6 bases). The CDR3 has 15 amino acids. Germline-derived CDR1 and CDR2 are MDHEN and SYDVKM. Trimming pared 5 bases from V and 5 bases from J, leaving 18 bases between. Written as DNA, the CDR3 is TGTGCCAGCAGTCCCGCCGTGGGGGCAGGGGAGACCCAGTACTTC. Encoded protein: CASSPAVGAGETQYF.

The chain carries TRBV6-5 and TRBJ1-2, with TRBD1 matching over 12 bases. CDR1 and CDR2 from the germline V gene are MNHEY and SVGAGI. The V gene end was trimmed by 6 bases and the J gene end by 8 bases; junction bases not matched to a gene: 10. The CDR3 runs to 15 residues. CDR3 bases: TGTGCCAGCAGCCGTAGCCGGGACAGGGGGCTCGGCTACACCTTC. Residues: CASSRSRDRGLGYTF.

This clone was detected only once. The chain combines TRBV10-3 with TRBJ2-5, with 9 bases identical to TRBD1. Trimming removed 10 bases from V and 2 bases from J; junction bases left unmatched: 5. CDR1 and CDR2 from the germline V gene are ENHRY and SYGVKD. The CDR3 runs to 13 residues. The CDR3 protein is CATRDRAQETQYF. The CDR3 bases are TGTGCCACCAGGGACAGGGCGCAAGAGACCCAGTACTTC.

The gene calls are TRBV11-3 and TRBJ2-5; the match to TRBD2 covers 8 bases. The germline V gene has CDR1 SGHNT and CDR2 YENEEA. The CDR3 consists of 17 residues. V shed 4 bases and J 5 bases; nucleotides not matched to a gene: 15. In nucleotides, the CDR3 is TGTGCCAGCAGCTCGACCGGGGCAGCGGGAGTAAAGGAGACCCAGTACTTC. The encoded protein is CASSSTGAAGVKETQYF.

This rearrangement joins TRBV10-1 to TRBJ2-3, with 10 bases fitting TRBD1. The CDR3 consists of 16 residues. V lost 3 bases and J lost 2; bases outside the gene matches: 5. Looked up from germline, CDR1 is WNHNN and CDR2 is SYGVQD (reference sequence). DNA for the CDR3: TGCGCCAGCAGTGATTTGGACAGGGGGACCACAGATACGCAGTATTTT. Translating gives CASSDLDRGTTDTQYF.

Regarding this clone: Other DNA sequences of this sample code for an identical CDR3. The chain carries TRBV5-1 and TRBJ1-5, with TRBD1 as a possible D gene (5 bases). The CDR3 contains 15 residues. The V gene's germline CDR1 is SGHRS and CDR2 YFSETQ. The germline V and J ends were trimmed by 0 bases and 3 bases, with 10 bases remaining between them. Here the CDR3 reads CASSLDPGDNQPQHF. In nucleotides, the CDR3 is TGCGCCAGCAGCTTGGACCCGGGGGACAATCAGCCCCAGCATTTT.

V is TRBV10-3 and J is TRBJ2-3; 15 bases map to TRBD2. Trimming at V came to 6 bases and at J to 0 bases, leaving 4 bases not matched to a gene. The germline V gene encodes CDR1 ENHRY and CDR2 SYGVKD. The CDR3 contains 17 residues. CDR3 loop: CAISPGTSGGSTDTQYF. CDR3 bases: TGTGCCATCAGCCCAGGGACTAGCGGGGGGAGCACAGATACGCAGTATTTT.

Comment on this clone: One end of the junction is discordant with germline, which a read error may explain. V is TRBV7-7 and J is TRBJ2-2; the match to TRBD1 covers 10 bases. Germline-derived CDR1 and CDR2 are SSHAT and FNYEAQ (reference sequence). The CDR3 runs 15 residues. The CDR3 loop reads CASSSTGGDTGELFF. As DNA, the CDR3 is TGTGCTAGCAGCTCGACAGGGGGCGACACCGGGGAGCTGTTTTTT.

The rearrangement links TRBV5-1 to TRBJ2-5; a possible D gene is TRBD1 (5 bases). Trimming took off 7 bases at V and 2 bases at J, with 18 bases between the two ends. The CDR3 is 15 amino acids. Germline V gene lookup returns CDR1 SGHRS and CDR2 YFSETQ. CDR3 sequence reads: CASCFGPTAQETQYF. In DNA form, the CDR3 reads TGCGCCAGCTGTTTCGGCCCGACAGCACAAGAGACCCAGTACTTC.

The chain is built from TRBV18 and TRBJ2-7, with TRBD1 identical over 7 bases. Germline-derived CDR1 and CDR2 are KGHSH and LQKENI. Losses at the gene ends were 4 bases for V and 7 bases for J; bases not matched to a gene: 7. This CDR3 has 13 amino acids. The CDR3 bases are TGTGCCAGCTCACGGGAACAGGGGCGGGAGCAGTACTTC. Amino acid sequence: CASSREQGREQYF.

This chain uses TRBV5-1 with TRBJ2-2; 10 nucleotides agree with TRBD2. The CDR3 has 18 residues. With V trimmed by 2 bases and J by 4 bases, 11 bases remained unmatched. Germline CDR1 is SGHRS and CDR2 is YFSETQ. DNA of the CDR3: TGCGCCAGCAGCTTCGGACTAGCGGAGCACCGGTCCACCGGGGAGCTGTTTTTT. Translation gives CASSFGLAEHRSTGELFF.